The 22 T cell receptor beta chains below come from one sample, sequenced in a study of cytomegalovirus exposure and HLA in healthy donors. The PCR had 60 Vbeta and 13 Jbeta primers. Only in-frame clones appear in the TCRdb table, and some are missing; sequencing was by immunoSEQ multiplex PCR. This sample has under 200,000 clones, with more than 70% found just once. The sample was PBMCs. Every receptor here comes from a boy between 10 and 17 years old in good health and CMV-seronegative.

The J gene is TRBJ2-2, the V gene TRBV6-4; TRBD2 matches at 7 bases. There are 16 residues in the CDR3. V was pared by 3 bases and J by 4 bases, with 8 bases of the junction left unmatched. CDR1 is MRHNA, CDR2 SNTAGT, per germline. The CDR3 bases are TGTGCCAGCAGTGAGGTGGCGGGAGTCGGCACCGGGGAGCTGTTTTTT. Translation: CASSEVAGVGTGELFF.

This clone has a single count. The gene calls are TRBV30 and TRBJ1-2; D possibly corresponds to TRBD1 (6 bases). The V end was cut by 2 bases, the J end by 4 bases, with 8 bases between. Germline CDR1 and CDR2: GTSNPN and SVGIG (reference sequence). This CDR3 comprises 12 residues. For the CDR3, the DNA is TGTGCCTGGAGTAGAGGGGGCTATGGCTACACCTTC. Residues: CAWSRGGYGYTF. Using reference TRBV30 and TRBJ1-2 for the parts outside the CDR3, the full variable domain is SQTIHQWPATLVQPVGSPLSLECTVEGTSNPNLYWYRQAAGRGLQLLFYSVGIGQISSEVPQNLSASRPQDRQFILSSKKLLLSDSGFYLCAWSRGGYGYTFGSGTRLTVV.

The V and J genes are TRBV7-6 and TRBJ1-4; D possibly corresponds to TRBD1 (5 bases). There are 17 residues in the CDR3. Trimming stripped 1 base from V and 0 bases from J, with 12 bases between. Germline V gene data show CDR1 as SGHVS and CDR2 as FNYEAQ. The CDR3 DNA reads as TGTGCCAGCAGCTTAGGAGTAAGGGGTGCAACTAATGAAAAACTGTTTTTT. This sequence encodes CASSLGVRGATNEKLFF.

J is TRBJ2-7 and V is TRBV2, with D uncertain. Germline V gene lookup returns CDR1 SNHLY and CDR2 FYNNEI. The CDR3 totals 15 residues. Trimming shortened V by 9 bases and J by 2 bases, and 20 bases separated the two germline ends. The CDR3 DNA follows: TGTGCCAGTATTATCGAGGATTCCGCCCCCTACGAGCAGTACTTC. As protein: CASIIEDSAPYEQYF.

This clone was seen a single time. The chain uses TRBV30 and TRBJ2-5, with D perhaps matching TRBD2 (6 bases). Germline-derived CDR1 and CDR2 are GTSNPN and SVGIG (reference sequence). The V end was cut by 1 base, the J end by 11 bases, with 11 bases between. The CDR3 is 11 residues long. The CDR3 here is CAWSEVGGQYF. CDR3 in DNA: TGTGCCTGGAGTGAAGTTGGGGGGCAGTACTTC.

The chain joins TRBV11-2 to TRBJ2-3, with TRBD2 as a possible D gene (7 bases). Deletions cut 5 bases from V and 6 bases from J, with 21 bases between. This CDR3 is built from 16 residues. Germline-derived CDR1 and CDR2 are SGHAT and FQNNGV. The CDR3 is CASSPVSGGARDTQYF. Here the CDR3 DNA reads TGTGCCAGCAGCCCGGTTAGTGGGGGGGCAAGGGATACGCAGTATTTT.

In this sample, this clone turned up a few times. This chain links TRBV11-2 with TRBJ1-2; D unresolved. Germline CDR1 reads SGHAT; CDR2 reads FQNNGV. Trimming took 1 base from V and 5 from J, leaving 5 bases between them. This CDR3 is built from 12 residues. The CDR3 region has the DNA TGTGCCAGCAGCTTAGCTCCGTATGGCTACACCTTC. Residues: CASSLAPYGYTF.

The chain uses TRBV2 and TRBJ2-7; the D gene is possibly TRBD2 (7 bases). CDR3 length: 14 residues. Trimming cost V 3 bases and J 0 bases, with 9 bases left between them. Germline CDR1 SNHLY, CDR2 FYNNEI. The CDR3 bases are TGTGCCAGCAGTGAGCGGGGGCACTCCTACGAGCAGTACTTC. Amino acids: CASSERGHSYEQYF.

The V call is TRBV23-1, the J call TRBJ1-2, with unresolved D. TRBV23-1 is filed as an ORF, its function uncertain. V lost 7 bases and J lost 14, with 17 bases in between. The CDR3 is 11 residues long. CDR3 residues: CASTAGTDRTF. CDR3 nucleotide sequence: TGCGCCAGCACCGCGGGTACGGATAGGACCTTC.

The chain combines TRBV19 with TRBJ1-1; D is unresolved. There are 13 residues in the CDR3. Germline-derived CDR1 and CDR2 are LNHDA and SQIVND (reference sequence). Trimming cost V 7 bases and J 2 bases, with 11 bases left between them. The CDR3 here is CASNVDINTEAFF. The CDR3, as DNA: TGTGCCAGTAATGTAGACATCAACACTGAAGCTTTCTTT.

V is TRBV18 and J is TRBJ2-1; a possible D gene is TRBD2 (6 bases). CDR1 and CDR2 from the germline V gene are KGHSH and LQKENI. This CDR3 is built from 16 residues. The ends were cut back, 2 bases at V and 7 bases at J, with 18 bases in the middle. The CDR3 sequence is CASSPSQRAYWNEQFF. In DNA form, the CDR3 reads TGTGCCAGCTCACCATCCCAGCGGGCCTACTGGAATGAGCAGTTCTTC.

This clone has only one observation. This chain links TRBV27 with TRBJ2-2; D may be TRBD1 (6 bases). Trimming cost V 0 bases and J 2 bases, with 22 bases left between them. CDR3 length equals 20 residues. Per germline, CDR1 MNHEY and CDR2 SMNVEV (reference sequence). The CDR3 loop reads CASSLSSHPQGQPNTGELFF. In DNA, the CDR3 is TGTGCCAGCAGTTTATCCTCCCATCCCCAAGGACAGCCAAACACCGGGGAGCTGTTTTTT.

This chain links TRBV6-1 with TRBJ1-1, with unresolved D. The V gene lost 6 bases and the J gene lost 5 bases, with 13 bases spanning the gap. This CDR3 is built from 13 residues. The germline CDR1 and CDR2 sequences are MNHNS and SASEGT. This CDR3 is CASRGSPGTEAFF. As DNA, the CDR3 is TGTGCCAGCAGGGGATCTCCGGGGACTGAAGCTTTCTTT.

This clone was counted once. The chain combines TRBV5-4 with TRBJ1-2; 7 bases line up with TRBD1. Germline V gene sequence: CDR1 SGHNT, CDR2 YYREEE (reference sequence). V lost 1 base, J lost 0 bases, and 3 bases stayed unmatched. This CDR3 has 15 residues. CDR3 nucleotides: TGTGCCAGCAGCTTGCAGGGACAGCCTAACTATGGCTACACCTTC. Residues: CASSLQGQPNYGYTF.

The genes are TRBV5-1 and TRBJ2-3, with D possibly being TRBD2 (5 bases). CDR1 and CDR2 (germline): SGHRS, YFSETQ. This CDR3 is built from 12 residues. Deletions cut 7 bases from V and 0 bases from J, with 6 bases between. This chain's CDR3 is CASRTSTDTQYF. CDR3 nucleotides: TGCGCCAGCCGGACTAGCACAGATACGCAGTATTTT.

This clone occurred a few times. The chain couples TRBV21-1 to TRBJ1-4; the tabulated D call, TRBD1, remains unverified against the DNA. TRBV21-1 is a listed pseudogene. This CDR3 contains 14 residues. CDR3 in amino acids: CASSLTGHTEKLFF. CDR3 DNA sequence: TGTGCCAGCAGCCTAACGGGACACACAGAAAAACTGTTTTTT.

The chain combines TRBV30 with TRBJ2-7; a possible D gene is TRBD1 (6 bases). Germline CDR1 is GTSNPN and CDR2 is SVGIG (reference sequence). V was pared by 0 bases and J by 1 base, with 13 bases between. The CDR3 runs to 15 residues. CDR3 loop: CAWSVHPDRSYEQYF. CDR3 coding DNA: TGTGCCTGGAGTGTACATCCAGACAGGTCCTACGAGCAGTACTTC.

This chain links TRBV5-1 with TRBJ1-6; no reliable D call. Germline V gives CDR1 SGHRS, CDR2 YFSETQ. V dropped 1 base and J dropped 7 bases, with 9 bases sitting between them. The CDR3 spans 14 residues. In nucleotides, the CDR3 is TGCGCCAGCAGCTTGTTTAACGGGAATTCACCCCTCCACTTT. This codes for CASSLFNGNSPLHF.

This clone was recorded once. The chain couples TRBV19 to TRBJ1-1; TRBD1 agrees at 7 bases. There are 12 residues in the CDR3. Germline V gives CDR1 LNHDA, CDR2 SQIVND (reference sequence). V shed 4 bases and J 11 bases; nucleotides not matched to a gene: 7. CDR3 nucleotide sequence: TGTGCCAGTAGTAGAGACAGGGATGCGGCTTTCTTT. As protein: CASSRDRDAAFF.

The chain employs TRBV30 and TRBJ1-5; D unclear. The CDR3 runs 13 residues. The ends were cut back, 3 bases at V and 2 bases at J, with 8 bases in the middle. From germline, CDR1 is GTSNPN and CDR2 SVGIG (reference sequence). Written as DNA, the CDR3 is TGTGCCTGGAGCTACGCGGGCAATCAGCCCCAGCATTTT. Encoded protein: CAWSYAGNQPQHF.

This sequence joins TRBV9 and TRBJ1-4; D might be TRBD1 (5 bases). The CDR3 totals 16 residues. Trimming stripped 0 bases from V and 0 bases from J, with 9 bases between. Looked up from germline, CDR1 is SGDLS and CDR2 is YYNGEE. Here the CDR3 reads CASSVDTGATNEKLFF. CDR3 bases: TGTGCCAGCAGCGTAGACACAGGTGCAACTAATGAAAAACTGTTTTTT. Combining the CDR3 with reference TRBV9 and TRBJ1-4 gives the whole variable domain DSGVTQTPKHLITATGQRVTLRCSPRSGDLSVYWYQQSLDQGLQFLIQYYNGEERAKGNILERFSAQQFPDLHSELNLSSLELGDSALYFCASSVDTGATNEKLFFGSGTQLSVL.

V and J are TRBV10-3 and TRBJ2-7, with 7 bases fitting TRBD2. The CDR3 is made up of 16 amino acids. The V gene's germline CDR1 is ENHRY and CDR2 SYGVKD. Trimming took 0 bases from V and 2 from J; bases not matched to a gene: 7. CDR3 loop: CAISESTLGGTYEQYF. The CDR3 DNA reads as TGTGCCATCAGTGAGTCGACTCTGGGGGGGACCTACGAGCAGTACTTC.